The rows below give T cell receptor beta chains drawn from one sample of a study of breast tumors, draining lymph nodes, adjacent tissues. TCRdb re-called the multiplex PCR reads with MiXCR, one entry per CDR3 protein. The sample lists 90,000 to 120,000 distinct CDR3 sequences, approximately 21% occurring once. Sequenced: axillary lymph node tissue. The receptors were sampled from a female donor with breast cancer. Some clones in this sample may be carry-over from other donors' samples. The CDR3 runs from the conserved cysteine through the conserved F or W. D genes are given only for firm matches. Clone size appears in some rows only: once, few, many, or a class for an expanded clone.

CDR3aa: CASRPTGGAENSPLHF; CDR3nt: TGTGCCAGCAGGCCGACAGGGGGCGCGGAAAATTCACCCCTCCACTTT; abundance: few; v_gene: TRBV28; j_gene: TRBJ1-6; d_gene: TRBD1
CDR3aa: CASSRRLAGGTDTQYF; CDR3nt: TGCGCCAGCAGCAGAAGACTAGCGGGAGGGACAGATACGCAGTATTTT; abundance: many; v_gene: TRBV5-1; j_gene: TRBJ2-3; d_gene: TRBD2
CDR3aa: CASSSTGGADYGYTF; CDR3nt: TGTGCCAGCAGTTCGACAGGGGGCGCAGACTATGGCTACACCTTC; abundance: many; v_gene: TRBV6-5; j_gene: TRBJ1-2; d_gene: TRBD1
CDR3aa: CASSLGQGFGEQYF; CDR3nt: TGTGCCAGCAGTCTCGGACAGGGGTTTGGCGAGCAGTACTTC; abundance: many; v_gene: TRBV9; j_gene: TRBJ2-7; d_gene: TRBD1
CDR3aa: CSARDRGGQGVWELFF; CDR3nt: TGCAGTGCTAGAGATAGGGGCGGACAGGGGGTTTGGGAGCTGTTTTTT; abundance: many; v_gene: TRBV20-1; j_gene: TRBJ2-2; d_gene: TRBD1
CDR3aa: CASSDRGRTDTQYF; CDR3nt: TGTGCCAGCAGTGACAGGGGGCGGACAGATACGCAGTATTTT; abundance: NA; v_gene: TRBV6-1; j_gene: TRBJ2-3; d_gene: TRBD1
CDR3aa: CASSAYGTATYEQYF; CDR3nt: TGTGCCAGCAGTGCCTACGGGACCGCGACCTACGAGCAGTACTTC; abundance: many; v_gene: TRBV27; j_gene: TRBJ2-7; d_gene: NA
CDR3aa: CAISVELTYYGYTF; CDR3nt: TGTGCCATCAGTGTGGAACTAACATACTATGGCTACACCTTC; abundance: many; v_gene: TRBV10-3; j_gene: TRBJ1-2; d_gene: NA
CDR3aa: CASSLEWFPTDTQYF; CDR3nt: TGTGCCAGCAGCTTAGAGTGGTTTCCCACAGATACGCAGTATTTT; abundance: many; v_gene: TRBV11-1; j_gene: TRBJ2-3; d_gene: NA
CDR3aa: CASSQDQQSSPLHF; CDR3nt: TGTGCCAGCAGCCAAGATCAACAGAGTTCACCCCTCCACTTT; abundance: many; v_gene: TRBV3-1; j_gene: TRBJ1-6; d_gene: NA
CDR3aa: CASRTGSSGNTIYF; CDR3nt: TGTGCCAGCAGGACAGGTAGCTCTGGAAACACCATATATTTT; abundance: many; v_gene: TRBV2; j_gene: TRBJ1-3; d_gene: NA
CDR3aa: CAWSTGSFRNQPQHF; CDR3nt: TGTGCCTGGAGTACAGGGTCCTTTCGCAATCAGCCCCAGCATTTT; abundance: many; v_gene: TRBV30; j_gene: TRBJ1-5; d_gene: NA
CDR3aa: CASKDSAFLTDTQYF; CDR3nt: TGTGCCAGCAAAGACTCTGCGTTCTTAACAGATACGCAGTATTTT; abundance: few; v_gene: TRBV3-1; j_gene: TRBJ2-3; d_gene: NA